The source of this T cell receptor (beta chain) is a study of response to subunit inactivated influenza vaccine. This CDR3 comprises 13 residues. The germline CDR1 and CDR2 sequences are SGHRS and YFSETQ. The V end lost 0 bases, the J end lost 5 bases, and 9 bases lay between the germline ends. MiXCR was run by TCRdb on the RT-PCR reads, yielding one entry per CDR3 protein. The sample has about 580,000 distinct CDR3 sequences, 12% to 15% seen once. This clonotype was seen more than once but under ten times. The genes are TRBV5-1 and TRBJ2-7, with a possible D match to TRBD2 (5 bases). This clonotype was sampled from a man between 50 and 59 years old who received an inactivated influenza vaccine. Sequenced material: PBMCs from blood, taken approximately 13 days after vaccination. DNA of the CDR3: TGCGCCAGCAGCTTGGGCCGGACTGACGAGCAGTACTTC. It yields the protein CASSLGRTDEQYF.